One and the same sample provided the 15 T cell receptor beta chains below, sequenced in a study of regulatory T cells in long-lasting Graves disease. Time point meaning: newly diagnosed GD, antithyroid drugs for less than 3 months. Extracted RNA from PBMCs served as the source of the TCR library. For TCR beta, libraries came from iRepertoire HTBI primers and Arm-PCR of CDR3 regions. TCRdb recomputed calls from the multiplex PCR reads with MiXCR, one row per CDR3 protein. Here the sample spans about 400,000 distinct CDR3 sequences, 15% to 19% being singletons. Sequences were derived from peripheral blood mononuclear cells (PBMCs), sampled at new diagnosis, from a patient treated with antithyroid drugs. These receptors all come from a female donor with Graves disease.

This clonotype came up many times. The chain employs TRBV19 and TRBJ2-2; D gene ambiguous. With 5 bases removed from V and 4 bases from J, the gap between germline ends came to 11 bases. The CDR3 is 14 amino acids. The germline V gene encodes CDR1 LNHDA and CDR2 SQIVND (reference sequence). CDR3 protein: CASSPDQRTGELFF. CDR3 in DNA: TGTGCCAGTAGTCCAGACCAGCGCACCGGGGAGCTGTTTTTT.

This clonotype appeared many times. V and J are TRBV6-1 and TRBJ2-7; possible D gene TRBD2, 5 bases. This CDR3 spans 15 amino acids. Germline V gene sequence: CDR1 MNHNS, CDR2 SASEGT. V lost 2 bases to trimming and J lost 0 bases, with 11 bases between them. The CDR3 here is CASSEKTSGSYEQYF. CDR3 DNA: TGTGCCAGCAGTGAAAAAACTAGTGGCTCCTACGAGCAGTACTTC.

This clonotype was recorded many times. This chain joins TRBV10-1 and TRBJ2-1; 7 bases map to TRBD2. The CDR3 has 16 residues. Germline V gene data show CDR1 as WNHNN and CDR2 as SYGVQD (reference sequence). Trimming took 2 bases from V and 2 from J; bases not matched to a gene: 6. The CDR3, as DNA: TGCGCCAGCAGTGAGATTGGCGGGGGAACCTACAATGAGCAGTTCTTC. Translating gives CASSEIGGGTYNEQFF.

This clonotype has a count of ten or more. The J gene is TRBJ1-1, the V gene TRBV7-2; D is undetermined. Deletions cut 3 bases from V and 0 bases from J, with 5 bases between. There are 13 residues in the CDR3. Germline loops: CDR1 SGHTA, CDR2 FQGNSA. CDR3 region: CASSFIMNTEAFF. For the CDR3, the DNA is TGTGCCAGCAGCTTTATCATGAACACTGAAGCTTTCTTT.

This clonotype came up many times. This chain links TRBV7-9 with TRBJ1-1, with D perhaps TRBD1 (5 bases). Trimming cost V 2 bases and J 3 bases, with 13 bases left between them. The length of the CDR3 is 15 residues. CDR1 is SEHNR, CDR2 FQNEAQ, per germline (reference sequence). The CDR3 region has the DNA TGTGCCAGCAGCTTACTGGGTTTAGGGGACACTGAAGCTTTCTTT. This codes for CASSLLGLGDTEAFF.

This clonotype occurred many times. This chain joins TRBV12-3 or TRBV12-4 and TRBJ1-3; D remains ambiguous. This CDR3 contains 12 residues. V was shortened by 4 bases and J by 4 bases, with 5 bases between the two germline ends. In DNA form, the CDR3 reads TGTGCCAGCAGTTCTCAGGGAAACACCATATATTTT. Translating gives CASSSQGNTIYF.

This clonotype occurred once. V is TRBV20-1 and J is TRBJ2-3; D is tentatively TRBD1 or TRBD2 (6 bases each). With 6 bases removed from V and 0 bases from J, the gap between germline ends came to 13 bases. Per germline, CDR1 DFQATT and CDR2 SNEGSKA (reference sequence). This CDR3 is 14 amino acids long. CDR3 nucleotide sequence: TGCAGTGCGGGGGCGGGATTTAGCACAGATACGCAGTATTTT. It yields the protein CSAGAGFSTDTQYF.

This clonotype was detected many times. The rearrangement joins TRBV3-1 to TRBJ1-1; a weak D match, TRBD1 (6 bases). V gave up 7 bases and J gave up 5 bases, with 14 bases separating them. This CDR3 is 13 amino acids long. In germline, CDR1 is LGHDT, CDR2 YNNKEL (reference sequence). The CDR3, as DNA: TGTGCCAGCACCCGCGAGGGGGGGACTGAAGCTTTCTTT. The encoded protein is CASTREGGTEAFF.

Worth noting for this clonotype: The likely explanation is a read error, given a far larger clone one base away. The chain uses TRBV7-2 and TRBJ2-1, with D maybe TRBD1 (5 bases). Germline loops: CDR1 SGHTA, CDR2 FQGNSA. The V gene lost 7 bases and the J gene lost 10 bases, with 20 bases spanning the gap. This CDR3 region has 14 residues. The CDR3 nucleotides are TGTGCCAGCACCAACCAACAGGTTCGGTACGAGCAGTTCTTC. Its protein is CASTNQQVRYEQFF.

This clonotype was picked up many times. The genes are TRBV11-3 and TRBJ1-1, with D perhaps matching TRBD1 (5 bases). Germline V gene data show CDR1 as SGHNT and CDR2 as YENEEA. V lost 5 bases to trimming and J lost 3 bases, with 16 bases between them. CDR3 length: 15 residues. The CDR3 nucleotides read TGTGCCAGCAGCATCAGACCAGGGATCTACACTGAAGCTTTCTTT. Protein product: CASSIRPGIYTEAFF.

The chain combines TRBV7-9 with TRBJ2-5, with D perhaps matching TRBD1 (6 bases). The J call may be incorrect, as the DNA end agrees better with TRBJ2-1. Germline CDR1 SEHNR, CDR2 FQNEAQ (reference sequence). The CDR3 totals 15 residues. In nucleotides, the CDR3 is TGTGCCAGCAGCCGGGCAGGGGCCCCGTACAATGAGCAGTTCTTC. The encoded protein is CASSRAGAPYNEQFF.

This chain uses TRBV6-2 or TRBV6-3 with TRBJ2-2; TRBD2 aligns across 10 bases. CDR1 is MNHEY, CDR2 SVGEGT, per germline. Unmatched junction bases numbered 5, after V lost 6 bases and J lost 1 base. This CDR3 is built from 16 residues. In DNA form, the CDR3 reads TGTGCCAGCAGAGCATCTAGCGGGGGGAACACCGGGGAGCTGTTTTTT. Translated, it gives CASRASSGGNTGELFF.

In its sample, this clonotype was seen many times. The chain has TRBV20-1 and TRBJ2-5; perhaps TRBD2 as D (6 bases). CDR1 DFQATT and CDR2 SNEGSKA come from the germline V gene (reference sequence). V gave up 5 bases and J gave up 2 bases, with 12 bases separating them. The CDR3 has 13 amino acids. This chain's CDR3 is CSAPAGLQETQYF. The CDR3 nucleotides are TGCAGTGCTCCGGCGGGGTTACAAGAGACCCAGTACTTC.

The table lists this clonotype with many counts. CDR3 in amino acids: CASSFAQIDTQYF. Written as DNA, the CDR3 is TGTGCCAGCAGCTTTGCTCAGATTGATACGCAGTATTTT. This chain connects TRBV11-2 to TRBJ2-3; D ambiguous. CDR1 SGHAT and CDR2 FQNNGV come from the germline V gene. There are 13 residues in the CDR3. V lost 3 bases and J lost 6, with 10 bases in between.

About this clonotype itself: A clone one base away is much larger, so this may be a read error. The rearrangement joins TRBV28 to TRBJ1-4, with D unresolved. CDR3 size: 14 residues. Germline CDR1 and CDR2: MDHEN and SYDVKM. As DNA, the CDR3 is TGTACCAGCAGACTTCCGGGAGAGAATGAAAAACTGTTTTTT. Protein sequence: CTSRLPGENEKLFF.